A selection of T cell receptor beta chains follows, all from one sample in a study of blood T cell repertoires in COVID-19. Sequenced by immunoSEQ multiplex PCR; TCRdb stores in-frame clones only, minus some. The repertoire holds some 350,000 clones, with 88% as singletons. The sequenced sample was PBMCs or T cells enriched from blood (not recorded which). Source of these receptors: a man aged 25-45 years who had recovered from COVID-19. Both conserved end residues are part of each CDR3. Clone size is not always given. Where it is, it says once, few, many or a class for expanded clones.

v_gene,abundance,CDR3aa
TRBV30,once,CAWNQQGTDTQYF
TRBV12-3/TRBV12-4,-,CASSTLRQPQHF
TRBV10-1,-,CASRKGQGGYTF
TRBV4-2,-,CASSQDQAQPQHF
TRBV18,-,CASSPREQNTGELFF
TRBV2,few,CATTLGGWDSPLHF
TRBV4-1,-,CASSQDTPPRLRGNTIYF
TRBV11-2,-,CASSFGRNYEQYF
TRBV6-5,-,CASSYSTQGHQPQHF
TRBV5-4,-,CASSFRRSGGIKNIQYF
TRBV7-8,-,CASSYYRAGVSSGANVLTF
TRBV6-6,-,CASSPSAGTSGGHWDTQYF
TRBV2,-,CASSRKGQGDIYNEQFF
TRBV12-3/TRBV12-4,-,CASSPTAHEQYF
TRBV7-8,-,CASSLSRSDTGELFF
TRBV7-9,few,CASSPDRGRVTGELFF
TRBV11-2,-,CASSLFSRSAKNIQYF
TRBV5-8,-,CASSLMSYRNTEKLFF
TRBV7-9,-,CASSLRTENYGYTF
TRBV21-1,-,CASSKGPRRGMNTEAFF
TRBV27,-,CASSHGGNEQFF
TRBV7-8,once,CASSKEGVFETQYF
TRBV24-1,-,CATSATGGNHEQYF
TRBV5-4,-,CASSLPGLGAETQYF
TRBV28,-,CASSLFPTGGGEAFF
TRBV9,-,CASSVGTTQNTEAFF
TRBV9,-,CASSPRGSPAGGYTF
TRBV7-2,once,CASSLADRGLSGELFF